The entry below gives a single T cell receptor beta chain sequence along with its context. What it recognizes is unknown. This entry is derived from a study of glioma-infiltrating T cells after dendritic cell vaccination. Whole-study results and caveats: Estimated pretreatment TIL content predicted outcome after dendritic cell vaccination.

The CDR3 sequence is 15 residues long. Deletions cut 0 bases from V and 0 bases from J, with 9 bases between. Per the germline V gene, CDR1 is SGDLS and CDR2 is YYNGEE. Method: immunoSEQ multiplex PCR; TCRdb's copy keeps in-frame clones and lacks some. The table lists about 82,000 clones, around nine tenths of them singletons. The sequence was collected from a human donor with glioblastoma. This sample comprised blood, obtained before dendritic cell vaccination. The V gene is TRBV9, the J gene TRBJ1-1, with a weak D call TRBD1 (5 bases). The CDR3 loop is CASSVEAGMNTEAFF. DNA for the CDR3: TGTGCCAGCAGCGTAGAGGCAGGGATGAACACTGAAGCTTTCTTT.